What follows are 32 T cell receptor beta chains derived from one specimen sequenced in a study of cytotoxic CD8 clonotypes in ibrutinib-treated CLL (dated by TCRdb to 2020 to 2023). Interpreted using the paper, the time point label stands for: 12 months on ibrutinib. Libraries were made using the immunoSEQ multiplex PCR assay. TCRdb's version of the immuneACCESS table is confined to in-frame rearrangements and falls short of the full clone set. An unresolved V gene accounts for under half of the shortfall where checked; the remainder is of unknown origin. Across this sample there are 120,000 to 150,000 clones, with under 95% seen only once. The ten largest clones represent roughly 10% of the sample. The sample in question was PBMCs, obtained after 12 months of ibrutinib treatment. The receptor source for this set is a human donor with chronic lymphocytic leukemia.

This chain links TRBV7-3 with TRBJ2-3, with D unresolved. Per germline, CDR1 SGHTA and CDR2 FQGTGA. This CDR3 has 14 residues. Trimming pared 2 bases from V and 1 base from J, leaving 7 bases between. CDR3 amino acids: CASSLVAGTDTQYF. The CDR3 region has the DNA TGTGCCAGCAGCTTAGTGGCTGGCACAGATACGCAGTATTTT.

This clone appeared once. The chain employs TRBV4-2 and TRBJ2-2; D possibly corresponds to TRBD1 (6 bases). Germline V gene sequence: CDR1 LGHNA, CDR2 YNFKEQ. Trimming took 4 bases from V and 4 from J, leaving 16 bases between them. The CDR3 consists of 16 residues. The CDR3 loop is CASSPSGDITTGELFF. The CDR3 DNA is TGTGCCAGCAGCCCCTCTGGGGACATTACCACCGGGGAGCTGTTTTTT.

The CDR3 DNA sequence: TGTGCCAGCATTTCTGAGTCAGGGGCCACTGAGCAGTTCTTC. This translates into CASISESGATEQFF. This chain links TRBV2 with TRBJ2-1; the D gene is possibly TRBD1 (6 bases). V dropped 7 bases and J dropped 9 bases, with 19 bases sitting between them. CDR3 size: 14 residues. Looked up from germline, CDR1 is SNHLY and CDR2 is FYNNEI. The full variable domain, its missing parts supplied by reference TRBV2 and TRBJ2-1, is EPEVTQTPSHQVTQMGQEVILRCVPISNHLYFYWYRQILGQKVEFLVSFYNNEISEKSEIFDDQFSVERPDGSNFTLKIRSTKLEDSAMYFCASISESGATEQFFGPGTRLTVL.

This chain links TRBV2 with TRBJ2-7; either TRBD1 or TRBD2 may supply D (5 bases each). V lost 6 bases and J lost 3, with 12 bases in between. Germline loops: CDR1 SNHLY, CDR2 FYNNEI. The CDR3 loop spans 13 amino acids. The CDR3 DNA is TGTGCCAGCAGCGGGACCAAAAACTACGAGCAGTACTTC. Translation: CASSGTKNYEQYF.

V gene TRBV28 combines with J gene TRBJ2-7; D perhaps matches TRBD1 (5 bases). This CDR3 spans 15 amino acids. Germline V gene lookup returns CDR1 MDHEN and CDR2 SYDVKM. V lost 1 base and J 3 bases, leaving 13 bases between the germline ends. The CDR3 nucleotides are TGTGCCAGCAGTTTATCGGTCGGACAAGTCTACGAGCAGTACTTC. Encoded protein: CASSLSVGQVYEQYF.

The rearrangement links TRBV5-4 to TRBJ2-2; D is possibly TRBD2 (5 bases). Per germline, CDR1 SGHNT and CDR2 YYREEE (reference sequence). Trimming removed 1 base at V and 1 base at J, with 8 bases between. The CDR3 runs to 15 residues. The CDR3 nucleotides read TGTGCCAGCAGCTTGCAGGACTTGAACACCGGGGAGCTGTTTTTT. It codes for CASSLQDLNTGELFF. The full variable domain, with the rest looked up from reference TRBV5-4 and TRBJ2-2, is ETGVTQSPTHLIKTRGQQVTLRCSSQSGHNTVSWYQQALGQGPQFIFQYYREEENGRGNFPPRFSGLQFPNYSSELNVNALELDDSALYLCASSLQDLNTGELFFGEGSRLTVL.

J is TRBJ2-1 and V is TRBV30; D perhaps matches TRBD1 (5 bases). Germline V gene sequence: CDR1 GTSNPN, CDR2 SVGIG (reference sequence). The V and J ends lost 4 bases and 2 bases respectively, with 15 bases between them. The CDR3 has 15 amino acids. The CDR3 loop is CAWTIDSLTYNEQFF. Here the CDR3 DNA reads TGTGCCTGGACTATCGACAGCCTTACCTACAATGAGCAGTTCTTC.

The chain recombines TRBV19 with TRBJ2-7, with D perhaps assigned TRBD1 or TRBD2 (5 bases each). CDR1 and CDR2 from the germline V gene are LNHDA and SQIVND (reference sequence). The CDR3 totals 13 residues. Trimming left V 5 bases short and J 5 bases short, with 13 bases between. CDR3 coding DNA: TGTGCCAGTAGTGTGATCGGGGCAGACGAGCAGTACTTC. Amino acid sequence: CASSVIGADEQYF. Drawing the rest from reference TRBV19 and TRBJ2-7, the complete variable domain is DGGITQSPKYLFRKEGQNVTLSCEQNLNHDAMYWYRQDPGQGLRLIYYSQIVNDFQKGDIAEGYSVSREKKESFPLTVTSAQKNPTAFYLCASSVIGADEQYFGPGTRLTVT.

This clone was observed once. The chain couples TRBV27 to TRBJ2-7; weak D call: TRBD2 (6 bases). Germline-derived CDR1 and CDR2 are MNHEY and SMNVEV (reference sequence). V lost 6 bases to trimming and J lost 0 bases, with 9 bases between them. The CDR3 covers 13 residues. The CDR3 here is CASSLTSSYEQYF. The DNA for the CDR3 is TGTGCCAGCAGCTTGACTAGCTCCTACGAGCAGTACTTC.

The rearrangement uses TRBV7-9 and TRBJ2-7; D is uncertain. This CDR3 has 13 amino acids. Trimming removed 2 bases from V and 6 bases from J, with 11 bases in between. The germline V gene has CDR1 SEHNR and CDR2 FQNEAQ (reference sequence). The DNA of the CDR3 is TGTGCCAGCAGCTTATTTGGAGAGATCGAGCAGTACTTC. This gives the protein CASSLFGEIEQYF.

The chain has TRBV9 and TRBJ2-5, with TRBD2 matching 11 bases. CDR1 SGDLS and CDR2 YYNGEE come from the germline V gene. This CDR3 region has 16 residues. J was trimmed by 5 bases and V by 0 bases; bases with no gene match: 6. The CDR3 region has the DNA TGTGCCAGCAGCGTAGTAGCGGGAGGGCCTGAGGAGACCCAGTACTTC. Its translation: CASSVVAGGPEETQYF. Drawing the rest from reference TRBV9 and TRBJ2-5, the complete variable domain is DSGVTQTPKHLITATGQRVTLRCSPRSGDLSVYWYQQSLDQGLQFLIQYYNGEERAKGNILERFSAQQFPDLHSELNLSSLELGDSALYFCASSVVAGGPEETQYFGPGTRLLVL.

V usage is TRBV19 and J usage is TRBJ2-7; D is perhaps TRBD1 or TRBD2 (5 bases each). From germline, CDR1 is LNHDA and CDR2 SQIVND (reference sequence). V was clipped by 5 bases and J by 0 bases, with 8 bases between them. This CDR3 has 13 residues. The CDR3 sequence is CASSWGTSYEQYF. In DNA, the CDR3 is TGTGCCAGTAGTTGGGGGACCTCCTACGAGCAGTACTTC.

J is TRBJ2-5 and V is TRBV13; 7 bases are a match to TRBD2. Germline CDR1 is PRHDT and CDR2 is FYEKMQ (reference sequence). The CDR3 length is 15 residues. The junction had 6 bases not matched to a gene; V was cut back by 3 bases and J by 2 bases. The CDR3 is CASSLPPSGQETQYF. CDR3 DNA sequence: TGTGCCAGCAGCTTGCCCCCTAGCGGACAAGAGACCCAGTACTTC.

This chain connects TRBV15 to TRBJ1-5, with D perhaps matching TRBD1 (6 bases). Germline V gene lookup returns CDR1 LNHNV and CDR2 YYDKDF (reference sequence). V was shortened by 2 bases and J by 4 bases, with 12 bases between the two germline ends. The CDR3 totals 15 residues. The CDR3 reads CATSRNRQANQPQHF. Here the CDR3 DNA reads TGTGCCACCAGCAGAAATAGACAGGCGAATCAGCCCCAGCATTTT.

The chain employs TRBV6-5 and TRBJ2-7; 10 nucleotides agree with TRBD1. Germline V gene sequence: CDR1 MNHEY, CDR2 SVGAGI. V shed 2 bases and J 4 bases; nucleotides not matched to a gene: 2. The CDR3 contains 14 residues. Written as DNA, the CDR3 is TGTGCCAGCAGTTACCGGACAGGGGGATACGAGCAGTACTTC. This encodes CASSYRTGGYEQYF.

The chain has TRBV19 and TRBJ1-1, with 7 bases fitting TRBD1. The CDR3 totals 13 residues. J was trimmed by 5 bases and V by 9 bases; bases with no gene match: 9. CDR1 LNHDA and CDR2 SQIVND come from the germline V gene (reference sequence). The CDR3 DNA reads TGTGCCAGCCAGTCAGGGGGAGAAACTGAAGCTTTCTTT. Residues: CASQSGGETEAFF.

The chain carries TRBV5-1 and TRBJ2-5; 10 positions match TRBD1. Germline V lookup: CDR1 SGHRS, CDR2 YFSETQ. The CDR3 contains 14 residues. V lost 2 bases and J lost 3; bases outside the gene matches: 1. The CDR3 nucleotides are TGCGCCAGCAGCTTTGGACAGGGGGAAGAGACCCAGTACTTC. This encodes CASSFGQGEETQYF.

The gene calls are TRBV9 and TRBJ2-5; 12 bases fit TRBD2. CDR1 SGDLS and CDR2 YYNGEE come from the germline V gene. The junction had 6 bases not matched to a gene; V was cut back by 7 bases and J by 5 bases. The CDR3 runs to 14 residues. CDR3 in DNA: TGTGCCAGCTCGACTAGCGGGAGTGGCGAGACCCAGTACTTC. It codes for CASSTSGSGETQYF.

This CDR3 is CASSLDPRANEQYF. The CDR3 region has the DNA TGCGCCAGCAGCTTGGACCCCAGGGCTAACGAGCAGTACTTC. The chain carries TRBV5-1 and TRBJ2-7, with a possible D match to TRBD1 (5 bases). Germline V gives CDR1 SGHRS, CDR2 YFSETQ. This CDR3 has 14 residues. The V end was cut by 0 bases, the J end by 5 bases, with 12 bases between.

The chain recombines TRBV20-1 with TRBJ2-1; the match to TRBD2 covers 7 bases. CDR3 size: 11 residues. J was trimmed by 8 bases and V by 5 bases; bases with no gene match: 3. From germline, CDR1 is DFQATT and CDR2 SNEGSKA (reference sequence). CDR3 DNA: TGCAGTGCTTTAGCGGGCTATGAGCAGTTCTTC. It specifies CSALAGYEQFF.

V is TRBV10-1 and J is TRBJ2-5, with 14 bases identical to TRBD2. Germline V lookup: CDR1 WNHNN, CDR2 SYGVQD (reference sequence). With V trimmed by 10 bases and J by 3 bases, 19 bases remained unmatched. CDR3 length equals 19 residues. The CDR3 sequence is CATSPGTSGSIRLEETQYF. The CDR3, as DNA: TGCGCCACTTCCCCCGGGACTAGCGGGAGTATTAGGTTGGAAGAGACCCAGTACTTC.

The V call is TRBV28, the J call TRBJ1-5; D ambiguous. The CDR3 extends over 15 amino acids. Germline assignment: CDR1 MDHEN and CDR2 SYDVKM. Trimming stripped 3 bases from V and 4 bases from J, with 13 bases between. CDR3 nucleotide sequence: TGTGCCAGCAGTTTGGAGGCAGTAGTGAATCAGCCCCAGCATTTT. The encoded protein is CASSLEAVVNQPQHF.

The chain combines TRBV27 with TRBJ2-3; no definite D call. Trimming left V 7 bases short and J 4 bases short, with 18 bases between. The CDR3 sequence is 15 residues long. Per the germline V gene, CDR1 is MNHEY and CDR2 is SMNVEV (reference sequence). The CDR3 DNA sequence: TGTGCCAGCACCCCAGCCGGGCCTACACCAGATACGCAGTATTTT. Residues: CASTPAGPTPDTQYF.

J is TRBJ2-3 and V is TRBV9; D unclear. Trimming left V 0 bases short and J 4 bases short, with 9 bases between. This CDR3 is 14 amino acids long. Germline loops: CDR1 SGDLS, CDR2 YYNGEE. CDR3 protein: CASSVVSVSDTQYF. The CDR3 DNA is TGTGCCAGCAGCGTAGTGTCGGTCTCAGATACGCAGTATTTT.

This clone was recorded once. The chain's CDR3 is CAWSPLQGGGPQHF. CDR3 bases: TGTGCCTGGAGTCCCTTACAGGGGGGTGGGCCCCAGCATTTT. The chain recombines TRBV30 with TRBJ1-5, with 8 positions matching TRBD1. Germline V gene lookup returns CDR1 GTSNPN and CDR2 SVGIG (reference sequence). This CDR3 has 14 amino acids. The trim removed 2 bases at V and 9 bases at J, leaving 9 bases unmatched.

This clone was seen just once. The CDR3 sequence is CASSHLAGYTGELFF. The CDR3 region has the DNA TGTGCCAGCAGCCATCTAGCGGGCTACACCGGGGAGCTGTTTTTT. The chain has TRBV14 and TRBJ2-2; 8 nucleotides agree with TRBD2. This CDR3 is built from 15 residues. Germline loops: CDR1 SGHDN, CDR2 FVKESK. The ends lost 3 bases at V and 3 bases at J; junction bases unmatched: 3.

V and J are TRBV19 and TRBJ1-5; D gene ambiguous. Germline values: CDR1 LNHDA, CDR2 SQIVND (reference sequence). Trimming left V 5 bases short and J 5 bases short, with 22 bases between. CDR3 length: 17 residues. The CDR3 sequence: CASSSRRNVPPYQPQHF. DNA for the CDR3: TGTGCCAGTAGTTCCCGACGGAATGTCCCGCCATATCAGCCCCAGCATTTT.

This chain connects TRBV5-4 to TRBJ1-5; perhaps TRBD1 as D (5 bases). The germline V gene has CDR1 SGHNT and CDR2 YYREEE (reference sequence). V was clipped by 0 bases and J by 11 bases, with 9 bases between them. The CDR3 contains 12 residues. The CDR3 DNA is TGTGCCAGCAGCTTGGACAAGGGGTCCCAGCATTTT. Its protein is CASSLDKGSQHF.

This clone was counted a single time. The chain is built from TRBV6-6 and TRBJ1-5, with D possibly TRBD1 on 5 matching bases. Trimming left V 2 bases short and J 7 bases short, with 12 bases between. Germline loops: CDR1 MNHNY, CDR2 SVGAGI (reference sequence). This CDR3 comprises 14 residues. The CDR3 is CASSYDGGEQPQHF. The CDR3 bases are TGTGCCAGCAGTTACGATGGGGGGGAACAGCCCCAGCATTTT.

This chain joins TRBV29-1 and TRBJ2-7; 9 bases fit TRBD1. The CDR3 is 13 residues long. The trim removed 2 bases at V and 3 bases at J, leaving 2 bases unmatched. Germline V gene lookup returns CDR1 SQVTM and CDR2 ANQGSEA. The CDR3 loop reads CSVELTGGYEQYF. As DNA, the CDR3 is TGCAGCGTTGAACTGACAGGGGGCTACGAGCAGTACTTC.

The chain joins TRBV28 to TRBJ2-5; 8 bases are shared with TRBD1. Trimming at V came to 5 bases and at J to 5 bases, leaving 7 bases not matched to a gene. CDR1 is MDHEN and CDR2 is SYDVKM in the germline V gene. The CDR3 consists of 14 residues. CDR3 coding DNA: TGTGCCAGCAGTCGGACAGGGTTCGGGGAGACCCAGTACTTC. As protein: CASSRTGFGETQYF.

The chain couples TRBV5-4 to TRBJ1-1; D uncertain. CDR1 SGHNT and CDR2 YYREEE come from the germline V gene (reference sequence). This CDR3 region has 16 residues. Trimming removed 4 bases at V and 7 bases at J, with 23 bases between. The CDR3 loop reads CASSPGGPGGQVEAFF. DNA for the CDR3: TGTGCCAGCAGCCCGGGAGGGCCGGGAGGGCAGGTTGAAGCTTTCTTT.